Each of the 27 T cell receptor beta chains below was sequenced from the same sample in a study of cytomegalovirus exposure and HLA in healthy donors. The PCR employed 60 Vbeta primers together with 13 Jbeta primers. Data came from immunoSEQ multiplex PCR; TCRdb stores just in-frame clones and leaves some out. The table has around 90,000 clones, 78% seen once; the top ten hold over 3%. Sequencing was carried out using PBMCs. The receptor source for this set is a woman aged 40 to 50 in good health and CMV-seronegative.

A few counts support this clone. This chain uses TRBV6-5 with TRBJ2-1; tentative D call: TRBD2 (6 bases). Germline-derived CDR1 and CDR2 are MNHEY and SVGAGI. The CDR3 consists of 15 residues. V lost 4 bases and J 2 bases, leaving 12 bases between the germline ends. CDR3 sequence (DNA): TGTGCCAGCAGTTCCCTCCGGGGGACCTACAATGAGCAGTTCTTC. Protein product: CASSSLRGTYNEQFF.

This clone was detected once. This sequence joins TRBV7-9 and TRBJ2-1, with unresolved D. From germline, CDR1 is SEHNR and CDR2 FQNEAQ (reference sequence). With 4 bases removed from V and 4 bases from J, the gap between germline ends came to 17 bases. There are 16 residues in the CDR3. CDR3: CASSSLTSPRYNEQFF. CDR3 sequence (DNA): TGTGCCAGCAGCTCGCTGACTTCCCCGAGGTACAATGAGCAGTTCTTC.

This chain connects TRBV19 to TRBJ2-5, with a weak D call TRBD2 (5 bases). Germline V lookup: CDR1 LNHDA, CDR2 SQIVND (reference sequence). V was clipped by 6 bases and J by 5 bases, with 13 bases between them. This CDR3 spans 13 amino acids. The CDR3, as DNA: TGTGCCAGTAGAAGGAGTTCGGGGGAGACCCAGTACTTC. This encodes CASRRSSGETQYF.

This chain's CDR3 is CASSLVAGGEQFF. Here the CDR3 DNA reads TGTGCCAGCAGCTTGGTAGCGGGAGGGGAGCAGTTCTTC. The V gene is TRBV5-4, the J gene TRBJ2-1, with TRBD2 identical over 11 bases. V gave up 0 bases and J gave up 10 bases; unmatched junction bases: 0. Germline assignment: CDR1 SGHNT and CDR2 YYREEE (reference sequence). The CDR3 contains 13 residues.

The V gene is TRBV7-9, the J gene TRBJ1-1; D is unresolved. V lost 0 bases and J 1 base, leaving 6 bases between the germline ends. The CDR3 is made up of 14 amino acids. The V gene's germline CDR1 is SEHNR and CDR2 FQNEAQ (reference sequence). The CDR3 DNA reads TGTGCCAGCAGCTTAGCGGCAGAGAACACTGAAGCTTTCTTT. Protein: CASSLAAENTEAFF.

The chain joins TRBV27 to TRBJ2-1; a weak D match, TRBD2 (6 bases). CDR1 and CDR2 from the germline V gene are MNHEY and SMNVEV (reference sequence). V was trimmed by 2 bases and J by 4 bases, leaving 9 bases between them. This CDR3 contains 14 residues. CDR3 sequence (DNA): TGTGCCAGCAGTTTACGAGCGGGTTACAATGAGCAGTTCTTC. It codes for CASSLRAGYNEQFF.

The chain is built from TRBV7-9 and TRBJ2-3, with D possibly being TRBD1 (5 bases). Trimming shortened V by 5 bases and J by 2 bases, and 14 bases separated the two germline ends. Germline CDR1 is SEHNR and CDR2 is FQNEAQ (reference sequence). The CDR3 is 15 amino acids. In nucleotides, the CDR3 is TGTGCCAGCAGCCGCCTCGGACAAGTCACAGATACGCAGTATTTT. Amino acid sequence: CASSRLGQVTDTQYF.

V and J are TRBV5-6 and TRBJ2-5, with 10 bases matching TRBD1. The ends lost 1 base at V and 5 bases at J; junction bases unmatched: 5. In germline, CDR1 is SGHDT, CDR2 YYEEEE. CDR3 size: 15 residues. The CDR3 loop is CASSLPGQGWETQYF. The CDR3 DNA reads TGTGCCAGCAGCTTGCCGGGACAGGGGTGGGAGACCCAGTACTTC.

The chain couples TRBV19 to TRBJ1-4; D unresolved. In germline, CDR1 is LNHDA, CDR2 SQIVND (reference sequence). Trimming removed 5 bases from V and 7 bases from J, with 17 bases in between. This CDR3 is 15 amino acids long. CDR3 nucleotide sequence: TGTGCCAGTAGTTCCTCGACTAATTTCGGTGAAAAACTGTTTTTT. This gives the protein CASSSSTNFGEKLFF.

This chain joins TRBV9 and TRBJ1-3, with D tentatively TRBD1 (5 bases). The CDR3 runs to 15 residues. Trimming took off 2 bases at V and 2 bases at J, with 11 bases between the two ends. Germline lookup yields CDR1 SGDLS and CDR2 YYNGEE. CDR3 sequence reads: CASSVQGMTGNTIYF. The CDR3 DNA follows: TGTGCCAGCAGCGTTCAGGGAATGACTGGAAACACCATATATTTT.

This rearrangement joins TRBV27 to TRBJ1-6; TRBD1 might be the D (5 bases). Trimming pared 11 bases from V and 10 bases from J, leaving 15 bases between. Germline V gene data show CDR1 as MNHEY and CDR2 as SMNVEV (reference sequence). The CDR3 is 12 residues long. CDR3 coding DNA: TGTGCCTCGGGGGGATCGTACTCACCCCTCCACTTT. Its protein product is CASGGSYSPLHF.

In nucleotides, the CDR3 is TGTGCCAGCAGCCAGTACGTAGGGGACATTCAGTACTTC. It encodes CASSQYVGDIQYF. V and J are TRBV16 and TRBJ2-4; D is perhaps TRBD1 (5 bases). The V gene's germline CDR1 is KGHSY and CDR2 FQNENV. The CDR3 has 13 residues. Trimming took 3 bases from V and 8 from J, leaving 11 bases between them.

The CDR3 protein is CASSFEVRGNTIYF. For the CDR3, the DNA is TGTGCCAGCAGTTTCGAGGTTCGTGGAAACACCATATATTTT. V usage is TRBV28 and J usage is TRBJ1-3; D gene ambiguous. The CDR3 is 14 amino acids. Germline V gene lookup returns CDR1 MDHEN and CDR2 SYDVKM. V lost 3 bases, J lost 3 bases, and 9 bases lay in between.

This chain uses TRBV27 with TRBJ2-7, with unresolved D. The germline gives CDR1 MNHEY, CDR2 SMNVEV (reference sequence). This CDR3 has 12 residues. Trimming shortened V by 6 bases and J by 0 bases, and 6 bases separated the two germline ends. The CDR3 coding sequence is TGTGCCAGCAGCTTCGTCTCCTACGAGCAGTACTTC. This codes for CASSFVSYEQYF.

The V call is TRBV4-1, the J call TRBJ1-6, with D hard to call. CDR1 MGHRA and CDR2 YSYEKL come from the germline V gene. CDR3 size: 17 residues. V lost 1 base and J 10 bases, leaving 20 bases between the germline ends. The CDR3 DNA follows: TGCGCCAGCAGCCAAGGAGTTGTCCAGGCGAGTTACTCACCCCTCCACTTT. The encoded protein is CASSQGVVQASYSPLHF.

This clone appeared a few times. The V and J genes are TRBV27 and TRBJ1-4; possible D gene TRBD1, 6 bases. The CDR3 runs to 15 residues. Germline loops: CDR1 MNHEY, CDR2 SMNVEV (reference sequence). Between the trimmed V and J ends, which lost 5 bases and 7 bases, there was a span of 17 bases. CDR3 sequence: CASSLSGTFPEKLFF. Here the CDR3 DNA reads TGTGCCAGCAGTCTTTCCGGGACATTCCCTGAAAAACTGTTTTTT.

This chain's CDR3 is CATSRDRGFYEQYF. The CDR3 DNA is TGTGCCACCAGTAGGGACAGGGGGTTCTACGAGCAGTACTTC. The chain combines TRBV15 with TRBJ2-7, with 11 positions matching TRBD1. CDR1 is LNHNV, CDR2 YYDKDF, per germline (reference sequence). Trimming cost V 6 bases and J 3 bases; bases outside gene matches: 4. This CDR3 is built from 14 residues.

This clone was picked up one time. The rearrangement uses TRBV6-6 and TRBJ2-5; 7 bases fit TRBD2. The closer fit of TRBJ2-7 to the DNA end suggests the J call may be wrong. Germline CDR1 MNHNY, CDR2 SVGAGI (reference sequence). The CDR3 runs to 13 residues. The CDR3, as DNA: TGTGCCAGCAGTTCAAGCGGGGCAGGCGAGCAGTACTTC. Its protein product is CASSSSGAGEQYF.

This clone was picked up a small number of times. This chain uses TRBV15 with TRBJ1-1; 7 nucleotides line up with TRBD1. CDR3 length equals 11 residues. Germline V gene data show CDR1 as LNHNV and CDR2 as YYDKDF (reference sequence). The trim removed 3 bases at V and 8 bases at J, leaving 0 bases unmatched. For the CDR3, the DNA is TGTGCCACCAGCAGGACAGGGGAAGCTTTCTTT. This gives the protein CATSRTGEAFF.

This clone showed up just once. This chain connects TRBV9 to TRBJ1-5, with 11 nucleotides matching TRBD1. The CDR3 has 15 residues. CDR1 is SGDLS, CDR2 YYNGEE, per germline. Trimming cost V 4 bases and J 7 bases; bases outside gene matches: 7. CDR3 in amino acids: CASSIGQGARQPQHF. As DNA, the CDR3 is TGTGCCAGCAGCATAGGACAGGGGGCGCGACAGCCCCAGCATTTT. Based on the CDR3 plus reference TRBV9 and TRBJ1-5, the full variable domain is DSGVTQTPKHLITATGQRVTLRCSPRSGDLSVYWYQQSLDQGLQFLIQYYNGEERAKGNILERFSAQQFPDLHSELNLSSLELGDSALYFCASSIGQGARQPQHFGDGTRLSIL.

V gene TRBV7-9 combines with J gene TRBJ2-5; 9 bases match TRBD1. The J call may be wrong; the DNA end is better matched by TRBJ2-7. CDR3 length: 14 amino acids. Germline lookup yields CDR1 SEHNR and CDR2 FQNEAQ (reference sequence). CDR3 residues: CASSERTGVYEQYF. The DNA of the CDR3 is TGTGCCAGCAGCGAAAGGACAGGGGTTTACGAGCAGTACTTC.

The sample holds a few counts of this clone. The chain employs TRBV4-2 and TRBJ1-1, with 12 bases matching TRBD1. Unmatched junction bases numbered 14, after V lost 5 bases and J lost 1 base. The CDR3 extends over 19 amino acids. Germline lookup yields CDR1 LGHNA and CDR2 YNFKEQ. CDR3 sequence (DNA): TGTGCCAGCAGCTACTACGGGACAGGGGGCTTTCGAAGGAACACTGAAGCTTTCTTT. It encodes CASSYYGTGGFRRNTEAFF.

The rearrangement links TRBV11-1 to TRBJ2-5; TRBD2 is a possible D gene (6 bases). V dropped 1 base and J dropped 2 bases, with 8 bases sitting between them. CDR1 and CDR2 (germline): SGHAT, FQDESV (reference sequence). The CDR3 spans 14 residues. CDR3 nucleotide sequence: TGTGCCAGCAGCTTAGTGGGGGGACAAGAGACCCAGTACTTC. Its translation: CASSLVGGQETQYF.

V is TRBV7-2 and J is TRBJ1-2; the match to TRBD1 covers 10 bases. This CDR3 comprises 17 residues. Germline V CDR1 and CDR2: SGHTA, FQGNSA. Trimming at V came to 5 bases and at J to 0 bases, leaving 9 bases not matched to a gene. The CDR3 protein is CASSDRDRGQPNYGYTF. The CDR3, as DNA: TGTGCCAGCAGCGACCGGGACAGGGGCCAGCCTAACTATGGCTACACCTTC.

This clone has a handful of counts. The rearrangement joins TRBV6-5 to TRBJ1-3; D is perhaps TRBD1 (6 bases). The CDR3 is made up of 14 amino acids. The V end was cut by 5 bases, the J end by 3 bases, with 11 bases between. Germline CDR1 reads MNHEY; CDR2 reads SVGAGI. The chain's CDR3 is CASSPRTVGNTIYF. DNA for the CDR3: TGTGCCAGCAGTCCCCGGACAGTTGGAAACACCATATATTTT.

This clone was seen a handful of times. The chain employs TRBV28 and TRBJ1-1, with 9 bases aligning to TRBD1. Germline values: CDR1 MDHEN, CDR2 SYDVKM. This CDR3 region has 13 residues. The J segment lost 13 bases and the V segment lost 5 bases, leaving 11 bases of the junction unmatched. The DNA for the CDR3 is TGTGCCAGCAGTGGCACAGGGGGCTATGATATTTTCTTT. Its translation is CASSGTGGYDIFF.

The V gene is TRBV5-1, the J gene TRBJ2-1, with TRBD2 identical over 8 bases. Germline-derived CDR1 and CDR2 are SGHRS and YFSETQ. Trimming removed 4 bases from V and 6 bases from J; junction bases left unmatched: 3. The CDR3 runs to 13 residues. The CDR3 here is CASSMGLVNEQFF. In nucleotides, the CDR3 is TGCGCCAGCAGCATGGGACTAGTCAATGAGCAGTTCTTC.